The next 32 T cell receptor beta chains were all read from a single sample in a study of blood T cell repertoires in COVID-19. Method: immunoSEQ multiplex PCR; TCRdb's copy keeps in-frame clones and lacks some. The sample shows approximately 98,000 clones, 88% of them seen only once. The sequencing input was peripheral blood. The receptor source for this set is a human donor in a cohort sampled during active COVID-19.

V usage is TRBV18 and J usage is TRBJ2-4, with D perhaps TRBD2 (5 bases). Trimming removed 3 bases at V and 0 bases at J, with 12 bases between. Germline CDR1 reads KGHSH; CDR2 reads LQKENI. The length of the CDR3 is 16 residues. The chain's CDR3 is CASSPPDGVAKNIQYF. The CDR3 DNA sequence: TGTGCCAGCTCACCCCCCGACGGGGTAGCCAAAAACATTCAGTACTTC.

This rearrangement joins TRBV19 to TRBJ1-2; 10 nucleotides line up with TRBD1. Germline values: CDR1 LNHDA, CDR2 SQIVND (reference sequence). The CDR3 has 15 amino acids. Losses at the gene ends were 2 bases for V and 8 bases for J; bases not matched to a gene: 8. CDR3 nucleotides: TGTGCCAGTAGTATATCTGGGACAGGGGCTTACGGCTACACCTTC. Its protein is CASSISGTGAYGYTF.

CDR3 region: CASSLVQGEQYF. DNA of the CDR3: TGTGCCAGCAGCTTGGTCCAGGGCGAGCAGTACTTC. The genes are TRBV5-6 and TRBJ2-7; tentative D call: TRBD1 (5 bases). Germline assignment: CDR1 SGHDT and CDR2 YYEEEE. The CDR3 loop spans 12 amino acids. Trimming left V 0 bases short and J 6 bases short, with 7 bases between.

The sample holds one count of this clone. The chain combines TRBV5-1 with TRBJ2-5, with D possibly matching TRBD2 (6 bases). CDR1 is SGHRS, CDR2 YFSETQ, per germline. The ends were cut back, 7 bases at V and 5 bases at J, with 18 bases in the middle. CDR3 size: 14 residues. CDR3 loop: CASRNPSGVETQYF. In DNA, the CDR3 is TGCGCCAGCCGAAACCCTTCGGGGGTGGAGACCCAGTACTTC.

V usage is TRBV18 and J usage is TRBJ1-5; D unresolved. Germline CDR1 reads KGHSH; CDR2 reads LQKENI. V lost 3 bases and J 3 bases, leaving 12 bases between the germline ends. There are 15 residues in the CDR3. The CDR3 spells CASSPVGGDNQPQHF. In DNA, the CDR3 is TGTGCCAGCTCACCGGTCGGCGGAGACAATCAGCCCCAGCATTTT.

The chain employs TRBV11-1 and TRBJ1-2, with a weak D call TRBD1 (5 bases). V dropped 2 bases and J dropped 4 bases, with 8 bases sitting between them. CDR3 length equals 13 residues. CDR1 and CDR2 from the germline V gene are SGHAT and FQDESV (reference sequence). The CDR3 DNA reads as TGTGCCAGCAGCTTACGGACACTCTATGGCTACACCTTC. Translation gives CASSLRTLYGYTF.

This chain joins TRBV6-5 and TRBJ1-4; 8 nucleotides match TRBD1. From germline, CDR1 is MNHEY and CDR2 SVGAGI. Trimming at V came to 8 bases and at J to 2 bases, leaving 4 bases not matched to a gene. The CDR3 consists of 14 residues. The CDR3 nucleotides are TGTGCCAGCTCGACAGGGGCGACTAATGAAAAACTGTTTTTT. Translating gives CASSTGATNEKLFF.

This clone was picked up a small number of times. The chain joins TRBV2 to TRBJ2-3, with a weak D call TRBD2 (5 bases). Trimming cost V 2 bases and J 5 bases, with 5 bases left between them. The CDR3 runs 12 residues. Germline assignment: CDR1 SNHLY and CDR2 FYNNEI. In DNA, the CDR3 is TGTGCCAGCAGTGAAAGCGGAGATACGCAGTATTTT. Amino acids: CASSESGDTQYF.

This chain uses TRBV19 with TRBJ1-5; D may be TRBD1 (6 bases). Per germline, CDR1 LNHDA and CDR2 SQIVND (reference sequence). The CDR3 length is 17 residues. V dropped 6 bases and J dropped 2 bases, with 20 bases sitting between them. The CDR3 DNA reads TGTGCCAGTAGAATGGGAGATCAGGGGTGGCGCAATCAGCCCCAGCATTTT. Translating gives CASRMGDQGWRNQPQHF.

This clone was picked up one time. The CDR3 protein is CASSPGTAPYEQYF. CDR3 bases: TGTGCCAGCAGCCCCGGGACAGCGCCCTACGAGCAGTACTTC. The V and J genes are TRBV7-2 and TRBJ2-7; 7 bases line up with TRBD1. Unmatched junction bases numbered 6, after V lost 5 bases and J lost 2 bases. Germline CDR1 and CDR2: SGHTA and FQGNSA. The CDR3 consists of 14 residues.

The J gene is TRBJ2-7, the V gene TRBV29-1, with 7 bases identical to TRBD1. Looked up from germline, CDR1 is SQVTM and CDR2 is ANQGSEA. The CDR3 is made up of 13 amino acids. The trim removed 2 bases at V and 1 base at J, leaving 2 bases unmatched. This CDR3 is CSVEKQGSYEQYF. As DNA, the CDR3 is TGCAGCGTTGAAAAACAGGGGTCCTACGAGCAGTACTTC.

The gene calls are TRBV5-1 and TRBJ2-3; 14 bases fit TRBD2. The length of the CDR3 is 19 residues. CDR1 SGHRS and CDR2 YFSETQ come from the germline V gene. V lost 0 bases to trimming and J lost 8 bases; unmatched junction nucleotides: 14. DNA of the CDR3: TGCGCCAGCAGCTTGGCTGGGACTAGCGGGAGTGCAGAGGGGGGTACGCAGTATTTT. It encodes CASSLAGTSGSAEGGTQYF.

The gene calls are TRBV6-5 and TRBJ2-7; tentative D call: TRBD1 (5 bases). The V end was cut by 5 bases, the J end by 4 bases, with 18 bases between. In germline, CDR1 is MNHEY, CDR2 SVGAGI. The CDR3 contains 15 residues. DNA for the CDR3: TGTGCCAGCAGTAAGGACCTCAAGGGGTTATACGAGCAGTACTTC. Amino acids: CASSKDLKGLYEQYF.

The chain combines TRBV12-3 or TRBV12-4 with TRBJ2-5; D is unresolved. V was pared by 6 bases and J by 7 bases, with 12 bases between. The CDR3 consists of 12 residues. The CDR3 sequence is CASSRSQVTQYF. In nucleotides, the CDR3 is TGTGCCAGCAGCCGCTCTCAGGTGACCCAGTACTTC.

The CDR3 DNA reads TGTGCCAGCGGGGGACAGGGCAACACTGAAGCTTTCTTT. This encodes CASGGQGNTEAFF. J is TRBJ1-1 and V is TRBV2, with 9 nucleotides matching TRBD1. V lost 8 bases, J lost 2 bases, and 3 bases stayed unmatched. Looked up from germline, CDR1 is SNHLY and CDR2 is FYNNEI. The CDR3 runs to 13 residues. Together with reference TRBV2 and TRBJ1-1, the CDR3 gives the full variable domain: EPEVTQTPSHQVTQMGQEVILRCVPISNHLYFYWYRQILGQKVEFLVSFYNNEISEKSEIFDDQFSVERPDGSNFTLKIRSTKLEDSAMYFCASGGQGNTEAFFGQGTRLTVV.

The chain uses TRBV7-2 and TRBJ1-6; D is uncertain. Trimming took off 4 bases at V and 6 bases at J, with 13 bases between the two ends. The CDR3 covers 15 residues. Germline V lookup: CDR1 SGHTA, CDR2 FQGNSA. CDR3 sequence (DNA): TGTGCCAGCAGCTCCCGGCCCCGGGGTAATTCACCCCTCCACTTT. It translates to CASSSRPRGNSPLHF. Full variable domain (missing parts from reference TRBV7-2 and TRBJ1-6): GAGVSQSPSNKVTEKGKDVELRCDPISGHTALYWYRQSLGQGLEFLIYFQGNSAPDKSGLPSDRFSAERTGGSVSTLTIQRTQQEDSAVYLCASSSRPRGNSPLHFGNGTRLTVT.

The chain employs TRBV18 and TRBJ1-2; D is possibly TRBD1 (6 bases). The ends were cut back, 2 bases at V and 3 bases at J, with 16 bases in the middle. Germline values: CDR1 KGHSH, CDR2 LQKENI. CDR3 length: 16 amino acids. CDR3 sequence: CASSPGVQGPDYGYTF. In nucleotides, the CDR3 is TGTGCCAGCTCACCAGGTGTGCAGGGGCCTGACTATGGCTACACCTTC.

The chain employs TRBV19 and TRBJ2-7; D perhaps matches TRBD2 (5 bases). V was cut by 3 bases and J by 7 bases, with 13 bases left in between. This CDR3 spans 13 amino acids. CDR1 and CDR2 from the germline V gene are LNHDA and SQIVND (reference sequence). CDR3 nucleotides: TGTGCCAGTAGTATCGGACTGCGCGGGGAGCAGTACTTC. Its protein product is CASSIGLRGEQYF.

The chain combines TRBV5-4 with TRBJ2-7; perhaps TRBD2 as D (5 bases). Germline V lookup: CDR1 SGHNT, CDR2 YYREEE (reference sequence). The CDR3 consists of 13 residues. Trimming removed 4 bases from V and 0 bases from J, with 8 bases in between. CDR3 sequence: CASSPDSSYEQYF. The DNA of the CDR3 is TGTGCCAGCAGCCCGGACTCCTCCTACGAGCAGTACTTC.

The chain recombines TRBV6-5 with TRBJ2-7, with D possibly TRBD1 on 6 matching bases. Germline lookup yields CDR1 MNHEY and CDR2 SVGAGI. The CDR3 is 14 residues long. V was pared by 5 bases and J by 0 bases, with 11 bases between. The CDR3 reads CASSLTGLSYEQYF. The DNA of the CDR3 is TGTGCCAGCAGTCTAACAGGGCTCTCCTACGAGCAGTACTTC.

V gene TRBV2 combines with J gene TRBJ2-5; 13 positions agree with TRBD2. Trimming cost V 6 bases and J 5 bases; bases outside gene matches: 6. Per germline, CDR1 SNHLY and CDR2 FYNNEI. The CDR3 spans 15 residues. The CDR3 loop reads CASSWTSGSEETQYF. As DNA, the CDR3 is TGTGCCAGCAGCTGGACTAGCGGGAGCGAGGAGACCCAGTACTTC.

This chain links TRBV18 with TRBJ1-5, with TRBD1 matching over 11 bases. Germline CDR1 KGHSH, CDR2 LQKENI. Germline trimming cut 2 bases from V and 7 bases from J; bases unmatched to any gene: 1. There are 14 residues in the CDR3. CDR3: CASSPGQGAQPQHF. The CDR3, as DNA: TGTGCCAGCTCACCAGGACAGGGGGCACAGCCCCAGCATTTT.

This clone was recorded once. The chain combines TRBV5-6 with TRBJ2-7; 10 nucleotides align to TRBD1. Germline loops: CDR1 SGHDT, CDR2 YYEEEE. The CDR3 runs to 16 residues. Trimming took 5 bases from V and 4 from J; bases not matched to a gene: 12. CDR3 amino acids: CASRTLRTGGPYEQYF. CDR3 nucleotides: TGTGCCAGCAGGACCCTCAGGACAGGGGGACCGTACGAGCAGTACTTC.

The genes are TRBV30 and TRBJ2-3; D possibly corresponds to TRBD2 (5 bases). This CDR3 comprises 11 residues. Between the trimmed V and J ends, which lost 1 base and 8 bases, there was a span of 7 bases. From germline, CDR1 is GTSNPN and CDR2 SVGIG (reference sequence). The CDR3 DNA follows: TGTGCCTGGAGTGAACGGGGTACGCAGTATTTT. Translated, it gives CAWSERGTQYF.

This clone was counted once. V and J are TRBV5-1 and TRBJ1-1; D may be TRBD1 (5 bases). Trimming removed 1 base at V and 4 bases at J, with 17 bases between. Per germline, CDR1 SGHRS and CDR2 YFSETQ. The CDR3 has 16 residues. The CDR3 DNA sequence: TGCGCCAGCAGCTTGTGGGGTGTGGTGGGGGGCACTGAAGCTTTCTTT. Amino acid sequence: CASSLWGVVGGTEAFF.

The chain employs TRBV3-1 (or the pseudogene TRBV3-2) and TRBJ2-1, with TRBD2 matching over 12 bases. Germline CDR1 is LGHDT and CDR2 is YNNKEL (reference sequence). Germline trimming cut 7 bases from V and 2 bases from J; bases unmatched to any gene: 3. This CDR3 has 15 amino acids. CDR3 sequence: CASTRTSGAYNEQFF. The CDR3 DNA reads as TGTGCCAGCACCCGGACTAGCGGGGCCTACAATGAGCAGTTCTTC.

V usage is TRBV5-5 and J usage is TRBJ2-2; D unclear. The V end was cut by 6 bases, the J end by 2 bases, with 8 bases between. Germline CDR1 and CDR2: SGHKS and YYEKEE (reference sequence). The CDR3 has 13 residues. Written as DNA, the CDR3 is TGTGCCAGCAATCTCTATAACACCGGGGAGCTGTTTTTT. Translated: CASNLYNTGELFF.

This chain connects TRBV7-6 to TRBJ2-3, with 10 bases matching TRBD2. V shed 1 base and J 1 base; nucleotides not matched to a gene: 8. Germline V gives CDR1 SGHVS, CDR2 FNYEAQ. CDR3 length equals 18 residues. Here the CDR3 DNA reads TGTGCCAGCAGCTTAGAACCCCCCCTAGCGGGAGGCACAGATACGCAGTATTTT. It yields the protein CASSLEPPLAGGTDTQYF.

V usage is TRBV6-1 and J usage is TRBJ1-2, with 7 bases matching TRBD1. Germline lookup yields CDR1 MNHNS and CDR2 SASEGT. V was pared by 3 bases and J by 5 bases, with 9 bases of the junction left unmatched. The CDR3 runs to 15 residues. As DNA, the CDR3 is TGTGCCAGCAGTGAGATTCCGGGACAGCGTTATGGCTACACCTTC. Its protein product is CASSEIPGQRYGYTF.

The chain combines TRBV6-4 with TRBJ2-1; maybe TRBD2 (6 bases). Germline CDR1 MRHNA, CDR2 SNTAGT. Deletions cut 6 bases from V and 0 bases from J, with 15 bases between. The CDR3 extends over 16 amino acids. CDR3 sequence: CASRVSGGSSYNEQFF. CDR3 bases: TGTGCCAGCAGAGTTTCCGGGGGAAGCTCCTACAATGAGCAGTTCTTC.

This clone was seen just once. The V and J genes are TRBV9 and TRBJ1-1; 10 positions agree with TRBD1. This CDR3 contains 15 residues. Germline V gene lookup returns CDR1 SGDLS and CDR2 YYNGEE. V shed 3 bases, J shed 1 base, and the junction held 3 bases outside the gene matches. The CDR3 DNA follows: TGTGCCAGCAGCGCCCGACAGGGGGCGAACACTGAAGCTTTCTTT. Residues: CASSARQGANTEAFF.

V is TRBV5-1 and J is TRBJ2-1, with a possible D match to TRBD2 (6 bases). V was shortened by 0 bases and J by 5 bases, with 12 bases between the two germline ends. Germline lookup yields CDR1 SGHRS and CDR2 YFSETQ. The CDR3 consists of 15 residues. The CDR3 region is CASSLGGTSHNEQFF. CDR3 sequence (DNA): TGCGCCAGCAGCTTGGGAGGGACTTCCCACAATGAGCAGTTCTTC.